This TCR beta chain appears in the sequencing data of a study of cytomegalovirus exposure and HLA in healthy donors. This CDR3 comprises 13 residues. V lost 5 bases and J lost 5, with 12 bases in between. Germline CDR1 is SGHTA and CDR2 is FQGNSA. 13 Jbeta primers and 60 Vbeta primers were used for the PCR. The assay was immunoSEQ multiplex PCR, and TCRdb's table has in-frame clones only and misses some. The data contain approximately 59,000 clones, approximately 64% of them singletons. The receptor's source is a middle-aged man in good health and CMV-seropositive. Specimen: PBMCs. The V call is TRBV7-2, the J call TRBJ1-1, with a tentative D call TRBD1 (5 bases). Here the CDR3 DNA reads TGTGCCAGCAGCCTTGACAGAGTTACTGAAGCTTTCTTT. Translation gives CASSLDRVTEAFF.